The 32 T cell receptor beta chains presented below share a single source sample, sequenced in a study of blood T cells in healthy people across ages. Combining a sample-barcoded 5' primer with a J-beta primer mix, a second PCR ran for 7 to 11 cycles. TCRdb re-derived calls from the 5' RACE reads in MiXCR, one entry per CDR3 protein. Altogether 550,000 to 600,000 distinct CDR3 sequences are present, under 55% being singletons, with the ten largest covering roughly 24%. The sample taken for sequencing was blood. These receptors were taken from an elderly man in good health.

This rearrangement joins TRBV20-1 to TRBJ2-5; no clear D gene. Germline-derived CDR1 and CDR2 are DFQATT and SNEGSKA (reference sequence). V was clipped by 1 base and J by 1 base, with 7 bases between them. The CDR3 sequence is 13 residues long. CDR3 loop: CSARVVFQETQYF. The CDR3 region has the DNA TGCAGTGCTAGAGTAGTGTTCCAAGAGACCCAGTACTTC.

The CDR3 nucleotides are TGTGCCAGCAGCACTAGCGGGAGGAACTACAATGAGCAGTTCTTC. Translating gives CASSTSGRNYNEQFF. The J gene is TRBJ2-1, the V gene TRBV7-3, with 12 bases matching TRBD2. The CDR3 runs to 15 residues. Germline CDR1 is SGHTA and CDR2 is FQGTGA. Trimming cost V 5 bases and J 3 bases; bases outside gene matches: 2. The variable domain in full, with the rest retrieved from reference TRBV7-3 and TRBJ2-1, is GAGVSQTPSNKVTEKGKYVELRCDPISGHTALYWYRQSLGQGPEFLIYFQGTGAADDSGLPNDRFFAVRPEGSVSTLKIQRTERGDSAVYLCASSTSGRNYNEQFFGPGTRLTVL.

This clonotype was counted a few times. This chain uses TRBV10-3 with TRBJ2-7, with D perhaps matching TRBD1 (5 bases). V was trimmed by 8 bases and J by 4 bases, leaving 15 bases between them. The CDR3 sequence is 13 residues long. CDR1 ENHRY and CDR2 SYGVKD come from the germline V gene. In DNA, the CDR3 is TGTGCCATCTCGGCAGGGCCAGATTACGAGCAGTACTTC. This sequence encodes CAISAGPDYEQYF.

This sequence joins TRBV29-1 and TRBJ2-3; 7 nucleotides align to TRBD2. CDR3 length equals 12 residues. The V gene's germline CDR1 is SQVTM and CDR2 ANQGSEA. Trimming took 7 bases from V and 2 from J; bases not matched to a gene: 3. The CDR3 DNA reads TGCAGCGCGGGGGACTACACAGATACGCAGTATTTT. Its translation: CSAGDYTDTQYF.

The rearrangement joins TRBV20-1 to TRBJ2-5; D possibly uses TRBD1 or TRBD2 (5 bases each). CDR1 and CDR2 (germline): DFQATT, SNEGSKA (reference sequence). CDR3 length equals 14 residues. The germline V and J ends were trimmed by 0 bases and 5 bases, with 13 bases remaining between them. The CDR3: CSARDRDRRETQYF. DNA for the CDR3: TGCAGTGCTAGAGACAGGGACCGACGGGAGACCCAGTACTTC.

V is TRBV7-2 and J is TRBJ1-3, with unresolved D. The CDR3 contains 13 residues. Trimming took 4 bases from V and 2 from J, leaving 6 bases between them. Germline loops: CDR1 SGHTA, CDR2 FQGNSA. CDR3 in amino acids: CASSSTPGNTIYF. The CDR3 bases are TGTGCCAGCAGCTCAACGCCTGGAAACACCATATATTTT.

The rearrangement links TRBV7-2 to TRBJ2-1; TRBD1 matches at 10 bases. V trimming: 4 bases; J trimming: 6 bases; junction bases outside the gene matches: 6. Germline CDR1 reads SGHTA; CDR2 reads FQGNSA. The CDR3 is 15 residues long. The CDR3 DNA follows: TGTGCCAGCAGCTCCCCGGGACAGGGGTTCAATGAGCAGTTCTTC. Translation gives CASSSPGQGFNEQFF.

The count of this clonotype is one. This sequence joins TRBV28 and TRBJ2-7, with 9 bases lining up with TRBD1. The ends lost 8 bases at V and 10 bases at J; junction bases unmatched: 24. The CDR3 extends over 17 amino acids. Germline V lookup: CDR1 MDHEN, CDR2 SYDVKM. Here the CDR3 DNA reads TGTGCCAGCGAGCAACCCGGGACAGGGAGCGTAGAAGAGGCCCAGTACTTC. Translated: CASEQPGTGSVEEAQYF. The whole variable domain, remainder taken from reference TRBV28 and TRBJ2-7, is DVKVTQSSRYLVKRTGEKVFLECVQDMDHENMFWYRQDPGLGLRLIYFSYDVKMKEKGDIPEGYSVSREKKERFSLILESASTNQTSMYLCASEQPGTGSVEEAQYFGPGTRLTVT.

V and J are TRBV7-2 and TRBJ2-1, with a tentative D call TRBD2 (5 bases). The germline CDR1 and CDR2 sequences are SGHTA and FQGNSA. The CDR3 contains 17 residues. With 3 bases removed from V and 8 bases from J, the gap between germline ends came to 23 bases. CDR3 amino acids: CASSFVFSASPTDEQFF. DNA of the CDR3: TGTGCCAGCAGCTTTGTCTTTTCGGCTAGCCCCACGGATGAGCAGTTCTTC.

The genes are TRBV12-3 or TRBV12-4 and TRBJ2-4; possible D gene TRBD1, 5 bases. The DNA matches TRBJ2-7 better at its end, which makes the J call doubtful. This CDR3 is built from 14 residues. The CDR3 coding sequence is TGTGCCAGCAGTGTAAGGGGTTTCTCTCACGAGCAGTACTTC. Translation gives CASSVRGFSHEQYF.

The chain is built from TRBV12-3 or TRBV12-4 and TRBJ2-4; 11 positions agree with TRBD2. The V gene end was trimmed by 7 bases and the J gene end by 13 bases; junction bases not matched to a gene: 12. The CDR3 has 14 residues. Here the CDR3 DNA reads TGTGCCAGCATCCTAGCGGGGGGAAGGTATGAGCAGTACTTC. This sequence encodes CASILAGGRYEQYF.

This clonotype came up a few times. This chain links TRBV12-3 or TRBV12-4 with TRBJ2-7; D is unclear. This CDR3 comprises 13 residues. Trimming shortened V by 6 bases and J by 3 bases, and 12 bases separated the two germline ends. The CDR3, as DNA: TGTGCCAGCAGCCCTGACTGGAACTACGAGCAGTACTTC. This gives the protein CASSPDWNYEQYF.

V gene TRBV7-2 combines with J gene TRBJ2-7; 11 bases agree with TRBD2. With V trimmed by 3 bases and J by 3 bases, 10 bases remained unmatched. This CDR3 comprises 17 residues. Germline CDR1 is SGHTA and CDR2 is FQGNSA. The CDR3 sequence: CASSLGPPTSGVYEQYF. CDR3 coding DNA: TGTGCCAGCAGCTTGGGTCCCCCGACTAGCGGGGTCTACGAGCAGTACTTC.

The rearrangement joins TRBV9 to TRBJ2-5, with D possibly TRBD2 on 5 matching bases. The germline V gene encodes CDR1 SGDLS and CDR2 YYNGEE. Trimming stripped 0 bases from V and 2 bases from J, with 14 bases between. The CDR3 is made up of 16 amino acids. The CDR3 reads CASSVGAADQQETQYF. The CDR3 nucleotides are TGTGCCAGCAGCGTAGGAGCAGCGGACCAACAAGAGACCCAGTACTTC.

This clonotype was counted between two and nine times. V gene TRBV5-1 combines with J gene TRBJ2-1; 11 bases map to TRBD2. This CDR3 comprises 15 residues. Germline V gives CDR1 SGHRS, CDR2 YFSETQ. Germline trimming cut 4 bases from V and 7 bases from J; bases unmatched to any gene: 7. In DNA, the CDR3 is TGCGCCAGCAGCGCTGGGGCTAGCGGGGGGAATGAGCAGTTCTTC. This gives the protein CASSAGASGGNEQFF. Complete variable domain (other parts from reference TRBV5-1 and TRBJ2-1): KAGVTQTPRYLIKTRGQQVTLSCSPISGHRSVSWYQQTPGQGLQFLFEYFSETQRNKGNFPGRFSGRQFSNSRSEMNVSTLELGDSALYLCASSAGASGGNEQFFGPGTRLTVL.

The DNA for the CDR3 is TGTGCCAGCAAAGGGTGGGGCAATGAGCAGTTCTTC. This encodes CASKGWGNEQFF. The V and J genes are TRBV6-2 or TRBV6-3 and TRBJ2-1; no firm D call. CDR1 MNHEY and CDR2 SVGEGT come from the germline V gene. The CDR3 consists of 12 residues. V was pared by 7 bases and J by 6 bases, with 10 bases between.

The count of this clonotype is one. The chain is built from TRBV5-1 and TRBJ2-4; TRBD1 might be the D (5 bases). Near its end, the DNA agrees better with TRBJ2-5, so the J call may be wrong. Germline V lookup: CDR1 SGHRS, CDR2 YFSETQ. This CDR3 spans 14 amino acids. CDR3 bases: TGCGCCAGCAGCCTGCAGGGCCCTGGGGAGACCCAGTACTTC. It translates to CASSLQGPGETQYF.

The chain employs TRBV7-9 and TRBJ2-3; 7 bases are a match to TRBD2. The CDR3 spans 13 residues. Trimming cost V 6 bases and J 5 bases; bases outside gene matches: 5. In germline, CDR1 is SEHNR, CDR2 FQNEAQ (reference sequence). The CDR3 nucleotides read TGTGCCAGCAGAAGACTAGCAGGAGATACGCAGTATTTT. Translation: CASRRLAGDTQYF. Supplemented by reference TRBV7-9 and TRBJ2-3, the full variable domain reads DTGVSQNPRHKITKRGQNVTFRCDPISEHNRLYWYRQTLGQGPEFLTYFQNEAQLEKSRLLSDRFSAERPKGSFSTLEIQRTEQGDSAMYLCASRRLAGDTQYFGPGTRLTVL.

This chain uses TRBV3-1 with TRBJ2-3; D is possibly TRBD2 (6 bases). In germline, CDR1 is LGHDT, CDR2 YNNKEL (reference sequence). This CDR3 has 13 amino acids. Trimming pared 3 bases from V and 13 bases from J, leaving 17 bases between. The CDR3 sequence: CASSHGSWGEEYF. Here the CDR3 DNA reads TGTGCCAGCAGCCACGGAAGTTGGGGGGAAGAGTATTTT.

The chain links TRBV12-3 or TRBV12-4 to TRBJ2-1, with 8 bases matching TRBD1. J lost 1 base, V lost 5 bases, and 4 bases had no gene match. This CDR3 contains 15 residues. The CDR3 loop is CASSHGTGSYNEQFF. DNA for the CDR3: TGTGCCAGCAGTCACGGGACAGGTTCCTACAATGAGCAGTTCTTC.

The rearrangement links TRBV28 to TRBJ1-1, with TRBD1 as a possible D gene (5 bases). Trimming shortened V by 5 bases and J by 3 bases, and 13 bases separated the two germline ends. The germline CDR1 and CDR2 sequences are MDHEN and SYDVKM. This CDR3 contains 14 residues. The CDR3 loop reads CASSLGTEDTEAFF. The CDR3 DNA sequence: TGTGCCAGCAGTCTAGGGACCGAAGACACTGAAGCTTTCTTT.

The rearrangement uses TRBV4-3 and TRBJ2-6; D perhaps matches TRBD2 (6 bases). CDR3 length: 17 amino acids. The germline V gene has CDR1 LGHNA and CDR2 YSLEER. V lost 0 bases, J lost 0 bases, and 9 bases lay in between. Here the CDR3 reads CASSQDGGSSGANVLTF. The CDR3 DNA sequence: TGCGCCAGCAGCCAAGATGGAGGGAGCTCTGGGGCCAACGTCCTGACTTTC.

CDR3 coding DNA: TGTGCCATCAGTGGTAGCGGGTACCAAGAGACCCAGTACTTC. It is translated as CAISGSGYQETQYF. The V gene is TRBV10-3, the J gene TRBJ2-5, with 7 nucleotides matching TRBD2. V trimming: 4 bases; J trimming: 0 bases; junction bases outside the gene matches: 2. CDR1 and CDR2 from the germline V gene are ENHRY and SYGVKD. CDR3 length: 14 residues.

The J gene is TRBJ2-1, the V gene TRBV29-1; TRBD1 aligns across 10 bases. Germline-derived CDR1 and CDR2 are SQVTM and ANQGSEA. The CDR3 loop spans 15 amino acids. V gave up 5 bases and J gave up 5 bases; unmatched junction bases: 9. The CDR3 spells CSVRTGGTPDNEQFF. The CDR3 DNA is TGCAGCGTTCGGACAGGGGGAACCCCCGACAATGAGCAGTTCTTC.

The chain is built from TRBV2 and TRBJ1-4; D not resolved. Germline CDR1 is SNHLY and CDR2 is FYNNEI. With 2 bases removed from V and 7 bases from J, the gap between germline ends came to 14 bases. The CDR3 spans 15 residues. The DNA for the CDR3 is TGTGCCAGCAGTGAACTTAACGGGGAAAGTGAAAAACTGTTTTTT. This sequence encodes CASSELNGESEKLFF.

This clonotype appeared a few times. The chain uses TRBV7-2 and TRBJ2-1, with D tentatively TRBD2 (6 bases). Looked up from germline, CDR1 is SGHTA and CDR2 is FQGNSA. The CDR3 contains 15 residues. Deletions cut 3 bases from V and 5 bases from J, with 14 bases between. The CDR3 loop is CASSLGTPTHNEQFF. The CDR3 DNA reads TGTGCCAGCAGCTTGGGGACTCCCACCCACAATGAGCAGTTCTTC.

There are many counts of this clonotype. The rearrangement uses TRBV20-1 and TRBJ2-3; D unresolved. Germline CDR1 is DFQATT and CDR2 is SNEGSKA (reference sequence). Trimming pared 3 bases from V and 0 bases from J, leaving 10 bases between. This CDR3 comprises 14 residues. CDR3 nucleotide sequence: TGCAGTGCTAGTGAACAATTTAGCACAGATACGCAGTATTTT. Translation: CSASEQFSTDTQYF.

This CDR3 reads CASTQQGNEQFF. CDR3 sequence (DNA): TGTGCCAGCACCCAACAGGGCAATGAGCAGTTCTTC. This chain connects TRBV28 to TRBJ2-1; D is possibly TRBD1 (6 bases). V lost 7 bases and J 6 bases, leaving 10 bases between the germline ends. CDR3 length: 12 amino acids. Germline V gives CDR1 MDHEN, CDR2 SYDVKM.

The chain has TRBV11-2 and TRBJ1-1; D is undetermined. V lost 0 bases to trimming and J lost 0 bases, with 8 bases between them. Per the germline V gene, CDR1 is SGHAT and CDR2 is FQNNGV. The CDR3 is made up of 15 amino acids. The CDR3 DNA reads TGTGCCAGCAGCTTAGAGCCAGCGATGAACACTGAAGCTTTCTTT. This encodes CASSLEPAMNTEAFF.

This clonotype was observed a handful of times. The chain has TRBV6-1 and TRBJ2-1; TRBD1 agrees at 10 bases. The last part of the DNA fits TRBJ2-7 better; the J call may be wrong. CDR1 and CDR2 (germline): MNHNS, SASEGT. The CDR3 has 18 amino acids. In nucleotides, the CDR3 is TGTGCCAGCAAAGGACAGGGGGAATTACGAAGCTCCTACAATGAGCAGTACTTC. Translated, it gives CASKGQGELRSSYNEQYF.

The table lists this clonotype with a count of one. V gene TRBV20-1 combines with J gene TRBJ2-3; no definite D call. Germline CDR1 is DFQATT and CDR2 is SNEGSKA (reference sequence). Between the trimmed V and J ends, which lost 0 bases and 6 bases, there was a span of 10 bases. There are 13 residues in the CDR3. For the CDR3, the DNA is TGCAGTGCTAGAGATTTGGCGCCGGATACGCAGTATTTT. Amino acids: CSARDLAPDTQYF.

There are many counts of this clonotype. The chain uses TRBV24-1 and TRBJ2-3, with 8 bases aligning to TRBD2. The CDR3 is 15 amino acids. CDR1 and CDR2 (germline): KGHDR, SFDVKD. Losses at the gene ends were 4 bases for V and 3 bases for J; bases not matched to a gene: 5. This chain's CDR3 is CATSEPGLGTDTQYF. As DNA, the CDR3 is TGTGCCACCAGTGAACCGGGACTAGGGACAGATACGCAGTATTTT.